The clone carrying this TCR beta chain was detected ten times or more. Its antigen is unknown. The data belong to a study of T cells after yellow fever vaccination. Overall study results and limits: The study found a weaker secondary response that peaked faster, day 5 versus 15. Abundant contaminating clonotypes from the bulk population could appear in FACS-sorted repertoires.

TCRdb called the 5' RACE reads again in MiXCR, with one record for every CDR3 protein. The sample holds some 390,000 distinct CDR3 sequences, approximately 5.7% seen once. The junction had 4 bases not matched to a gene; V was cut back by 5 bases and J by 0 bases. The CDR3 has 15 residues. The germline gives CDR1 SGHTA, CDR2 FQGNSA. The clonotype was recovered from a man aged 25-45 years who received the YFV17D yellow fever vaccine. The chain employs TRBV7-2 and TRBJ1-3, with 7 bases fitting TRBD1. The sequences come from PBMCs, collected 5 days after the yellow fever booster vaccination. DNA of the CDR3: TGTGCCAGCAGCCCTGGGACAGCCTCTGGAAACACCATATATTTT. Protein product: CASSPGTASGNTIYF.